The rows below give T cell receptor beta chains drawn from one sample of a study of T cells in Graves' hyperthyroidism and ophthalmopathy. TCRdb used MiXCR to reprocess the multiplex PCR reads, holding one entry per CDR3 protein. The data hold hundreds of thousands of distinct CDR3 sequences, with 45% observed a single time. The sequenced material came from peripheral blood or thyroid tissue (not recorded which). The receptors here all came from an adult man with Graves' disease, either hyperthyroidism or ophthalmopathy (not recorded which). CDR3s leave out the opening cysteine and the closing phenylalanine or tryptophan. The size entry is marked missing in some rows and otherwise reads once, few, many or a size class.

j_call	clone_size	v_call	cdr3_length	cdr3_aa
TRBJ2-2	NA	TRBV15	13	ATSREQGSTGELF
TRBJ1-1	many	TRBV7-6	13	ASSLTLDKNTEAF
TRBJ2-5	NA	TRBV29-1	8	SGLGETQY
TRBJ2-7	few	TRBV7-8	13	ASSQGGGQRGEQY
TRBJ1-2	few	TRBV6-5	9	ASLGQSGYT
TRBJ1-6	NA	TRBV12-3/TRBV12-4	14	ASSLSAGTDNSPLH
TRBJ2-7	many	TRBV29-1	11	SVGTGTGYEQY
TRBJ2-5	many	TRBV29-1	10	SAGTGEETQY
TRBJ2-5	few	TRBV6-1	12	ASSPPNEEETQY
TRBJ1-2	NA	TRBV5-1	12	ASSWTQQGSGYT
TRBJ1-4	few	TRBV2	13	ASRDLQGAREKLF
TRBJ1-4	NA	TRBV20-1	12	SASRLGTNEKLF
TRBJ2-2	NA	TRBV7-9	10	ASSHTRRELF
TRBJ1-6	NA	TRBV29-1	12	SVGRQGPNSPLH
TRBJ1-6	NA	TRBV4-2	13	ASSQGQGAGSPLH
TRBJ1-1	many	TRBV29-1	12	SVGRTSRNGEAF
TRBJ1-5	many	TRBV10-3	11	AISEGIDQPQH
TRBJ1-1	NA	TRBV7-2	12	ASSQLVLDTEAF
TRBJ1-1	few	TRBV20-1	14	SARETDRALNTEAF
TRBJ1-3	once	TRBV6-5	13	ASSYEGATGNTIY
TRBJ1-1	many	TRBV12-3/TRBV12-4	11	ASSLMGNTEAF
TRBJ1-2	NA	TRBV10-2	13	ASSDLLWTPGGYT
TRBJ1-1	NA	TRBV7-9	12	ASSLESPHTEAF
TRBJ2-5	once	TRBV25-1	13	ASEDRGRFEETQY
TRBJ2-2	NA	TRBV7-9	12	ASSSGVDTGELF
TRBJ1-6	few	TRBV7-3	13	ASSYSIGAGSPLH
TRBJ2-2	NA	TRBV7-9	13	ASSSSGSGTGELF
TRBJ2-7	NA	TRBV10-3	13	AIMDTGTGNHEQY
TRBJ2-5	few	TRBV7-9	14	ASSLAKGLAGDTQY
TRBJ1-1	NA	TRBV9	13	ASSVDPGLNTEAF
TRBJ1-2	NA	TRBV6-1	12	ASSTGIANYGYT
TRBJ2-7	many	TRBV7-9	10	ASSAGDRPGV
TRBJ2-7	NA	TRBV12-3/TRBV12-4	10	ASSFAGSQQY
TRBJ2-2	NA	TRBV5-4	13	ASSSAVRASWELF
TRBJ1-5	NA	TRBV6-5	12	ATTDSIRNQPQH
TRBJ1-2	many	TRBV25-1	10	ASSAGFSSYT
TRBJ1-2	NA	TRBV25-1	13	ASRDKAARDRGYT
TRBJ2-5	many	TRBV29-1	11	SVEVSTQETQY
TRBJ1-6	many	TRBV7-3	10	ASSRENSPLH
TRBJ1-5	many	TRBV2	12	ASKLEENNQPQH
TRBJ1-5	few	TRBV29-1	12	SVSKGGGSQPQH